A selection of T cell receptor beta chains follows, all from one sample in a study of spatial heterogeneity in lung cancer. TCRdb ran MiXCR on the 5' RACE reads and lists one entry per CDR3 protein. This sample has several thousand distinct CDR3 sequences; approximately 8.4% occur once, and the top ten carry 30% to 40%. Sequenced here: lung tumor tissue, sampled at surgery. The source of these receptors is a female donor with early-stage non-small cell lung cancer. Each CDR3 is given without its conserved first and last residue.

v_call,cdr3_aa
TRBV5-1,ASSPGDTATNEKLF
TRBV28,ASRGQSEKLF
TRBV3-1,ASSQGLAAQAEQY
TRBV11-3,ASSTRDEGGETQY
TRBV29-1,SAGGLAGFSSTDTQY
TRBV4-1,ASSQERTRAETQY
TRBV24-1,ATSDGSGGPQETQY
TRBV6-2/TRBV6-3,ASRYLAEGSYNEQF
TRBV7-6,ASSSQDLGANVLT
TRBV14,ASRRTSGVSYEQY
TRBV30,AWSKDRAGETQY